The present entry profiles one T cell receptor beta chain with its context. In the source study's methods: Using reference gene primer amplification, nucleated cell counts were estimated. Only in-frame clones appear in the TCRdb table, and some are missing; sequencing was by immunoSEQ multiplex PCR. The DNA gave D and trimming, while V, J and clone size come from that table. The sample records 200,000 or so clones, 80% to 90% being singletons. The source of the sample is a study of blood T cell repertoires in COVID-19. Study at large: Donors in the United States, Italy and Spain gave samples during acute or convalescent COVID-19.

Trimming left V 4 bases short and J 9 bases short, with 14 bases between. This CDR3 is built from 13 residues. Per the germline V gene, CDR1 is ENHRY and CDR2 is SYGVKD. Donors were grouped by their self-reported clinical history. The receptor was isolated from a woman between 40 and 50 years old with acute COVID-19. The sequenced sample consisted of PBMCs or T cells enriched from blood (not recorded which). The chain is built from TRBV10-3 and TRBJ2-3; D possibly corresponds to TRBD2 (5 bases). Here the CDR3 DNA reads TGTGCCATCAGTGGGGTCGGAGGAAGGACGCAGTATTTT. This encodes CAISGVGGRTQYF.